The next 5 T cell receptor beta chains were all read from a single sample in a study of T-cell memory formation after mild COVID-19. One entry per CDR3 protein, called by TCRdb with MiXCR from the 5' RACE reads. The sample lists about 360,000 distinct CDR3 sequences, around 15% seen once, with around 22% in the top ten. The source material was PBMCs or a T cell subset sorted from them (not recorded which). All receptors derive from a man younger than 35 who had mild COVID-19 (a few samples of this study predate the infection). Cell type and time point are not known.

The CDR3 here is CASSPPGRYEQYF. CDR3 nucleotide sequence: TGTGCCAGCTCACCACCGGGCCGCTACGAGCAGTACTTC. The J gene is TRBJ2-7, the V gene TRBV18; no clear D gene. CDR1 KGHSH and CDR2 LQKENI come from the germline V gene. The CDR3 totals 13 residues. The V gene lost 0 bases and the J gene lost 3 bases, with 6 bases spanning the gap.

In this sample, this clonotype turned up a few times. The rearrangement uses TRBV5-1 and TRBJ1-6, with a possible D match to TRBD1 (5 bases). Trimming removed 1 base from V and 10 bases from J, with 12 bases in between. This CDR3 has 14 amino acids. Germline V gene data show CDR1 as SGHRS and CDR2 as YFSETQ. The CDR3 protein is CASSLRGQRSPLHF. In DNA form, the CDR3 reads TGCGCCAGCAGCTTGAGGGGTCAGCGGTCACCCCTCCACTTT.

V gene TRBV6-2 or TRBV6-3 combines with J gene TRBJ2-5, with unresolved D. The V gene's germline CDR1 is MNHEY and CDR2 SVGEGT. This CDR3 contains 17 residues. Trimming removed 6 bases at V and 0 bases at J, with 20 bases between. CDR3 loop: CASSRAFGTAHQETQYF. As DNA, the CDR3 is TGTGCCAGCAGCCGCGCCTTTGGTACAGCGCACCAAGAGACCCAGTACTTC.

This rearrangement joins TRBV27 to TRBJ1-6, with D maybe TRBD1 (5 bases). Trimming took off 2 bases at V and 12 bases at J, with 11 bases between the two ends. The CDR3 loop spans 13 amino acids. Germline assignment: CDR1 MNHEY and CDR2 SMNVEV (reference sequence). For the CDR3, the DNA is TGTGCCAGCAGTTTACAGTGGGACGGACCCCTCCACTTT. Its translation is CASSLQWDGPLHF.

The rearrangement links TRBV7-9 to TRBJ1-1; D might be TRBD1 (5 bases). The CDR3 spans 14 residues. V lost 7 bases and J lost 4, with 16 bases in between. CDR1 and CDR2 from the germline V gene are SEHNR and FQNEAQ (reference sequence). CDR3 DNA: TGTGCCAGCACCCCCCCGGGGACCTCCACTGAAGCTTTCTTT. This codes for CASTPPGTSTEAFF.